The 22 T cell receptor beta chains presented below share a single source sample, sequenced in a study of cytomegalovirus exposure and HLA in healthy donors. Clones were read by immunoSEQ multiplex PCR, and TCRdb kept only the in-frame ones, dropping some. The table has around 250,000 clones, 90% seen once; the top ten hold 3.1%. Sequencing was carried out using PBMCs. The origin of the receptors is a woman aged 30 to 39 in good health and CMV-seronegative.

The V call is TRBV9, the J call TRBJ2-1, with 11 nucleotides matching TRBD2. The CDR3 consists of 16 residues. The V segment lost 2 bases and the J segment 4 bases; nucleotides outside the gene matches: 5. Germline V lookup: CDR1 SGDLS, CDR2 YYNGEE. CDR3 DNA: TGTGCCAGCAGCGTTACGACTAGCGGGAAGTACAATGAGCAGTTCTTC. This sequence encodes CASSVTTSGKYNEQFF. Variable domain in full (rest from reference TRBV9 and TRBJ2-1): DSGVTQTPKHLITATGQRVTLRCSPRSGDLSVYWYQQSLDQGLQFLIQYYNGEERAKGNILERFSAQQFPDLHSELNLSSLELGDSALYFCASSVTTSGKYNEQFFGPGTRLTVL.

The chain uses TRBV27 and TRBJ2-1; the D is unclear. Trimming cost V 7 bases and J 9 bases, with 16 bases left between them. The CDR3 runs 13 residues. The germline gives CDR1 MNHEY, CDR2 SMNVEV (reference sequence). Here the CDR3 DNA reads TGTGCCAGCAATCTCGCTGGCCCCGGTGAGCAGTTCTTC. Its protein product is CASNLAGPGEQFF.

V gene TRBV28 combines with J gene TRBJ1-2; TRBD1 matches at 10 bases. The trim removed 5 bases at V and 0 bases at J, leaving 3 bases unmatched. Germline V CDR1 and CDR2: MDHEN, SYDVKM. This CDR3 has 15 amino acids. CDR3 nucleotides: TGTGCCAGCAGTGACAGGGGGCTGGCTAACTATGGCTACACCTTC. It is translated as CASSDRGLANYGYTF.

The chain is built from TRBV14 and TRBJ1-2; no definite D call. V shed 1 base and J shed 5 bases, with 8 bases lying between them. CDR1 is SGHDN and CDR2 is FVKESK in the germline V gene. This CDR3 contains 13 residues. In DNA, the CDR3 is TGTGCCAGCAGCCAAGCGAGGGCATATGGCTACACCTTC. Translating gives CASSQARAYGYTF.

V is TRBV30 and J is TRBJ2-7, with 7 bases aligning to TRBD1. With 4 bases clipped from V and 3 bases from J, the junction kept 6 bases outside the gene matches. In germline, CDR1 is GTSNPN, CDR2 SVGIG (reference sequence). CDR3 length equals 13 residues. CDR3 coding DNA: TGTGCCTGGATCGATCGGGACAGCTACGAGCAGTACTTC. It translates to CAWIDRDSYEQYF.

This clone occurred a few times. The gene calls are TRBV5-1 and TRBJ1-5, with D tentatively TRBD1 (6 bases). Germline CDR1 and CDR2: SGHRS and YFSETQ. With 2 bases removed from V and 3 bases from J, the gap between germline ends came to 9 bases. CDR3 size: 14 residues. In DNA, the CDR3 is TGCGCCAGCAGCTTCGGGGGGGCCAATCAGCCCCAGCATTTT. Translating gives CASSFGGANQPQHF. The whole variable domain, filled in from reference TRBV5-1 and TRBJ1-5, reads KAGVTQTPRYLIKTRGQQVTLSCSPISGHRSVSWYQQTPGQGLQFLFEYFSETQRNKGNFPGRFSGRQFSNSRSEMNVSTLELGDSALYLCASSFGGANQPQHFGDGTRLSIL.

The table lists this clone with a count of one. The chain employs TRBV4-3 and TRBJ2-1, with D tentatively TRBD2 (5 bases). There are 13 residues in the CDR3. The V end was cut by 5 bases, the J end by 9 bases, with 14 bases between. Germline V gene data show CDR1 as LGHNA and CDR2 as YSLEER. The CDR3 nucleotides are TGCGCCAGCAGCGGGCGGGTGGCAGGTGAGCAGTTCTTC. Translated, it gives CASSGRVAGEQFF.

DNA for the CDR3: TGCGCCAGCAGCTTGCAGGTTTCTAGCACAGATACGCAGTATTTT. It codes for CASSLQVSSTDTQYF. This chain uses TRBV5-1 with TRBJ2-3; D is uncertain. V was shortened by 1 base and J by 0 bases, with 9 bases between the two germline ends. The germline gives CDR1 SGHRS, CDR2 YFSETQ. The CDR3 contains 15 residues.

The V call is TRBV5-4, the J call TRBJ2-7; 14 nucleotides line up with TRBD2. J lost 7 bases, V lost 5 bases, and 14 bases had no gene match. The germline CDR1 and CDR2 sequences are SGHNT and YYREEE (reference sequence). The CDR3 covers 17 residues. This CDR3 reads CASRPGLAGVPPMEQYF. CDR3 nucleotide sequence: TGTGCCAGCAGGCCGGGACTAGCGGGAGTGCCGCCGATGGAGCAGTACTTC.

The rearrangement joins TRBV11-3 to TRBJ2-5; no clear D gene. CDR1 is SGHNT and CDR2 is YENEEA in the germline V gene. CDR3 size: 14 residues. With 5 bases removed from V and 1 base from J, the gap between germline ends came to 11 bases. The DNA for the CDR3 is TGTGCCAGCAGCCCAAAACACACCCAAGAGACCCAGTACTTC. It encodes CASSPKHTQETQYF. Full variable domain (missing parts from reference TRBV11-3 and TRBJ2-5): EAGVVQSPRYKIIEKKQPVAFWCNPISGHNTLYWYLQNLGQGPELLIRYENEEAVDDSQLPKDRFSAERLKGVDSTLKIQPAELGDSAVYLCASSPKHTQETQYFGPGTRLLVL.

This clone was seen only once. This chain's CDR3 is CASSDTGSINTGELFF. The CDR3 DNA reads as TGCGCCAGCAGCGACACAGGGAGTATTAACACCGGGGAGCTGTTTTTT. V is TRBV5-1 and J is TRBJ2-2; D possibly corresponds to TRBD1 (6 bases). The CDR3 is made up of 16 amino acids. V dropped 4 bases and J dropped 2 bases, with 15 bases sitting between them. The germline gives CDR1 SGHRS, CDR2 YFSETQ. The full variable domain, completed using reference TRBV5-1 and TRBJ2-2, is KAGVTQTPRYLIKTRGQQVTLSCSPISGHRSVSWYQQTPGQGLQFLFEYFSETQRNKGNFPGRFSGRQFSNSRSEMNVSTLELGDSALYLCASSDTGSINTGELFFGEGSRLTVL.

The chain combines TRBV27 with TRBJ2-2; D gene uncertain. The CDR3 length is 15 residues. Germline V CDR1 and CDR2: MNHEY, SMNVEV (reference sequence). The germline V and J ends were trimmed by 4 bases and 5 bases, with 14 bases remaining between them. In DNA form, the CDR3 reads TGTGCCAGCAGTTCTAGGGTATTCCGGACCGGGGAGCTGTTTTTT. This encodes CASSSRVFRTGELFF.

The rearrangement joins TRBV10-1 to TRBJ2-5; weak D call: TRBD1 (6 bases). This CDR3 contains 20 residues. Germline V gene sequence: CDR1 WNHNN, CDR2 SYGVQD (reference sequence). Trimming took 6 bases from V and 5 from J, leaving 34 bases between them. The CDR3 loop reads CASSPLMTPRQVGAWETQYF. The CDR3 DNA reads TGCGCCAGCAGCCCCCTCATGACCCCTCGACAGGTAGGAGCGTGGGAGACCCAGTACTTC.

V and J are TRBV11-2 and TRBJ2-7; 7 positions agree with TRBD1. J was trimmed by 3 bases and V by 5 bases; bases with no gene match: 7. Germline values: CDR1 SGHAT, CDR2 FQNNGV. The length of the CDR3 is 14 residues. CDR3 region: CASSHDRAVYEQYF. CDR3 nucleotide sequence: TGTGCCAGCAGCCACGACAGGGCGGTCTACGAGCAGTACTTC. The complete variable domain, with remaining parts taken from reference TRBV11-2 and TRBJ2-7, reads EAGVAQSPRYKIIEKRQSVAFWCNPISGHATLYWYQQILGQGPKLLIQFQNNGVVDDSQLPKDRFSAERLKGVDSTLKIQPAKLEDSAVYLCASSHDRAVYEQYFGPGTRLTVT.

J is TRBJ2-7 and V is TRBV14; 7 positions match TRBD1. The CDR3 spans 16 residues. The germline V gene has CDR1 SGHDN and CDR2 FVKESK. The J segment lost 0 bases and the V segment lost 3 bases, leaving 8 bases of the junction unmatched. Written as DNA, the CDR3 is TGTGCCAGCAGCCACCTAGACAGGGTTGGCTCCTACGAGCAGTACTTC. It is translated as CASSHLDRVGSYEQYF.

V gene TRBV19 combines with J gene TRBJ2-7, with TRBD2 matching 16 bases. This CDR3 is 17 amino acids long. Losses at the gene ends were 10 bases for V and 2 bases for J; bases not matched to a gene: 11. Germline values: CDR1 LNHDA, CDR2 SQIVND (reference sequence). The CDR3 sequence is CATFDRGLAGGTYEQYF. CDR3 DNA sequence: TGTGCCACCTTTGACAGGGGACTAGCGGGAGGGACCTACGAGCAGTACTTC.

The genes are TRBV11-2 and TRBJ1-1; D gene uncertain. Germline V gene lookup returns CDR1 SGHAT and CDR2 FQNNGV. The ends were cut back, 5 bases at V and 5 bases at J, with 6 bases in the middle. The CDR3 length is 11 residues. CDR3 protein: CASSPGTEAFF. Written as DNA, the CDR3 is TGTGCCAGCAGCCCTGGGACTGAAGCTTTCTTT.

This chain connects TRBV11-3 to TRBJ1-1; D ambiguous. Germline-derived CDR1 and CDR2 are SGHNT and YENEEA. This CDR3 region has 13 residues. V was shortened by 4 bases and J by 7 bases, with 13 bases between the two germline ends. CDR3 coding DNA: TGTGCCAGCAGCTCAAATCACGGAGATGAAGCTTTCTTT. Amino acids: CASSSNHGDEAFF.

This chain uses TRBV4-3 with TRBJ2-3; TRBD2 agrees at 11 bases. Germline V lookup: CDR1 LGHNA, CDR2 YSLEER. This CDR3 comprises 20 residues. V was clipped by 0 bases and J by 2 bases; unmatched bases: 13. For the CDR3, the DNA is TGCGCCAGCAGCCAAGATCGGGGTAGCGGGAGGGCAACATACACAGATACGCAGTATTTT. Translating it yields CASSQDRGSGRATYTDTQYF.

CDR3 region: CASSQPGPTGLFGNEQYF. The CDR3 nucleotides read TGCGCCAGCAGCCAACCTGGACCTACAGGTTTGTTCGGGAACGAGCAGTACTTC. V usage is TRBV4-1 and J usage is TRBJ2-7; D may be TRBD1 or TRBD2 (5 bases each). Germline V gives CDR1 MGHRA, CDR2 YSYEKL. V shed 2 bases and J shed 5 bases, with 25 bases lying between them. The CDR3 length is 18 residues.

The chain uses TRBV11-2 and TRBJ2-4; D is unclear. CDR1 is SGHAT, CDR2 FQNNGV, per germline. This CDR3 spans 11 amino acids. The V and J ends lost 1 base and 6 bases respectively, with 1 base between them. Written as DNA, the CDR3 is TGTGCCAGCAGCTTAGGAAACATTCAGTACTTC. It is translated as CASSLGNIQYF.

The chain carries TRBV4-2 and TRBJ2-1; 9 bases agree with TRBD2. This CDR3 contains 17 residues. J gave up 7 bases and V 0 bases, and 10 bases lay outside the gene matches. Germline CDR1 LGHNA, CDR2 YNFKEQ. The CDR3 nucleotides read TGTGCCAGCAGCCAAGATTTGACTAGCGGCTATTTTAATGAGCAGTTCTTC. This translates into CASSQDLTSGYFNEQFF.